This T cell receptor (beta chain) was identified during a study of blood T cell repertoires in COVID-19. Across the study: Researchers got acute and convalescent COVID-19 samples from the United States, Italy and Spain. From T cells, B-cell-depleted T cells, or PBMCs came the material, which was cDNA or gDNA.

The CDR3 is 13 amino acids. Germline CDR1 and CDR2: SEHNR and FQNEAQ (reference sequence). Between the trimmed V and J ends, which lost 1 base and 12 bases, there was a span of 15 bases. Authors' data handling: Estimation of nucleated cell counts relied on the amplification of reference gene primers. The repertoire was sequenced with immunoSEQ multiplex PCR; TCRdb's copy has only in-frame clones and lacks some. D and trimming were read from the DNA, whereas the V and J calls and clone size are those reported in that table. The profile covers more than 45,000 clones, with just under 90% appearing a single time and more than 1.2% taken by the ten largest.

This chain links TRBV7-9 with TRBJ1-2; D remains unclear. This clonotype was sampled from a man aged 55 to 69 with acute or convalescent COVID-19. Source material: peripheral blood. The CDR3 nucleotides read TGTGCCAGCAGCTTAGAGTCGGGCGGAGGTAACACCTTC. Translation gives CASSLESGGGNTF.